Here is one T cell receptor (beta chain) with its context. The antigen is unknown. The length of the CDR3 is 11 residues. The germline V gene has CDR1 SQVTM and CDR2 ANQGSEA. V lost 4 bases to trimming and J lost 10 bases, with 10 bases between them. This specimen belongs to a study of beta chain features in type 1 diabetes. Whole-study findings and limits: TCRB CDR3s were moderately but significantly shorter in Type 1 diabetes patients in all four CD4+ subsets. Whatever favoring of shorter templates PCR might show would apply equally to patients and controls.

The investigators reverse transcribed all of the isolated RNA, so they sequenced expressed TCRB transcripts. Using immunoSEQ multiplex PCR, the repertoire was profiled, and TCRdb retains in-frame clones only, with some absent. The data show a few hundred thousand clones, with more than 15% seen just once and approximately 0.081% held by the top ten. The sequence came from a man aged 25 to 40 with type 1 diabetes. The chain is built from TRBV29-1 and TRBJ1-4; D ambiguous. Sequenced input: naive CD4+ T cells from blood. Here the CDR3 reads CSVVTVGKLFF. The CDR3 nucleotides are TGCAGCGTTGTTACAGTGGGAAAACTGTTTTTT.